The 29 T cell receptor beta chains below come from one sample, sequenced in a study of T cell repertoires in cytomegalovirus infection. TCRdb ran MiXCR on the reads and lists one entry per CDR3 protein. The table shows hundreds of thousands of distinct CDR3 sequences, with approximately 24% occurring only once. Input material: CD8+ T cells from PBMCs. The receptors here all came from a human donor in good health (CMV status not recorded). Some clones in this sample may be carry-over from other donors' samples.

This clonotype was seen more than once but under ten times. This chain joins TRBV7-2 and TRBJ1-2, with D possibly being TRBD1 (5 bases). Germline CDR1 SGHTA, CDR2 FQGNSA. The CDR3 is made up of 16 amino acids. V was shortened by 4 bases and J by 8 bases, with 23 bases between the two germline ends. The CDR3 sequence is CASSYLLGWDHGGYTF. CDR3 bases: TGTGCCAGCAGCTACCTCCTAGGTTGGGACCACGGGGGCTACACCTTC.

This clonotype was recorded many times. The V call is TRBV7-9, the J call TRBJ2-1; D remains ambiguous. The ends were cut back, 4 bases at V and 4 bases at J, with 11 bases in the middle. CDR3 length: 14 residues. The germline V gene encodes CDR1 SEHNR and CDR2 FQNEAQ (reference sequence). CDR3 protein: CASSSFDTYNEQFF. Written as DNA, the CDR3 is TGTGCCAGCAGCTCCTTTGACACTTACAATGAGCAGTTCTTC.

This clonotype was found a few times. Written as DNA, the CDR3 is TGCAGTGCTATGAATTTAGCGGGGGGGAGCCCAGATACGCAGTATTTT. It yields the protein CSAMNLAGGSPDTQYF. The chain uses TRBV20-1 and TRBJ2-3, with 11 positions matching TRBD2. Trimming removed 4 bases from V and 4 bases from J; junction bases left unmatched: 10. CDR3 size: 16 residues. Germline values: CDR1 DFQATT, CDR2 SNEGSKA (reference sequence).

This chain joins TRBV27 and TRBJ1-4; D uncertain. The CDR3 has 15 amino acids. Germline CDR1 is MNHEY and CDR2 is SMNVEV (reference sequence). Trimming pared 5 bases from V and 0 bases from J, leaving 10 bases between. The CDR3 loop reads CASSLTVATNEKLFF. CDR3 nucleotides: TGTGCCAGCAGTCTAACCGTGGCAACTAATGAAAAACTGTTTTTT.

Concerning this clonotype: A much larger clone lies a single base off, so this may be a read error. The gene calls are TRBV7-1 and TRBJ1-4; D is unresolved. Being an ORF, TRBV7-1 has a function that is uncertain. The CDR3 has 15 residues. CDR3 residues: CASSSVREANDKLFF. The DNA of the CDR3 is TGTGCCAGCAGCTCTGTAAGGGAGGCTAATGATAAACTGTTTTTT.

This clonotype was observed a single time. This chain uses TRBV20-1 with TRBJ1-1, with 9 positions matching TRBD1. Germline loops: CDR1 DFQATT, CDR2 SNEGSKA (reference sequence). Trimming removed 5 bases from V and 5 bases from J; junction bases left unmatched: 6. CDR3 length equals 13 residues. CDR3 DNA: TGCAGTGCTGTGGGACAGGGAGAGACTGAAGCTTTCTTT. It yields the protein CSAVGQGETEAFF.

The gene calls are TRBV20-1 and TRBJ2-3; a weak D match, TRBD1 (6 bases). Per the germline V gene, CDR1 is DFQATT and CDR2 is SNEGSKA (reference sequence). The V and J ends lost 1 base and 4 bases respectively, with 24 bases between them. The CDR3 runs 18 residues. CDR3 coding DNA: TGCAGTGCTAGAGCTTACAGGGCACCACAGATTCTAGCAGATACGCAGTATTTT. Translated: CSARAYRAPQILADTQYF.

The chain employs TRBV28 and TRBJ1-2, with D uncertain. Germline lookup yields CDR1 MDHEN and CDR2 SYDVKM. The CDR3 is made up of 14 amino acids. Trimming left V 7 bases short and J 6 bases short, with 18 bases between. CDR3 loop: CASKTPGREDGYTF. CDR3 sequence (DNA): TGTGCCAGCAAAACCCCGGGGAGAGAGGATGGCTACACCTTC.

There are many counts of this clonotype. CDR3 bases: TGTGCCAGCAGCCCAGAAGATTGGCAGGAAATTCTAGCCAAAAACATTCAGTACTTC. This translates into CASSPEDWQEILAKNIQYF. The J gene is TRBJ2-4, the V gene TRBV7-8; D not certain. The CDR3 contains 19 residues. Germline V lookup: CDR1 SGHVS, CDR2 FQNEAQ. Trimming pared 5 bases from V and 0 bases from J, leaving 23 bases between.

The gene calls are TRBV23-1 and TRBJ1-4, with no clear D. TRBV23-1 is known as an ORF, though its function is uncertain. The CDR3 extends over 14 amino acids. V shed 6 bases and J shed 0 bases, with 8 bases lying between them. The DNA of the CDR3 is TGCGCCAGCAGATGGGATGCAACTAATGAAAAACTGTTTTTT. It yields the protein CASRWDATNEKLFF.

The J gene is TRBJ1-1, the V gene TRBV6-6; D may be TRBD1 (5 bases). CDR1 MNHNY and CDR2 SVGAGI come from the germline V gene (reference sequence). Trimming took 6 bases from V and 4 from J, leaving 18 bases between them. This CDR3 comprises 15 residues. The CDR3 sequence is CASSPTGGPLTEAFF. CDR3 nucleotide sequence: TGTGCCAGCAGCCCCACTGGGGGTCCGCTCACTGAAGCTTTCTTT.

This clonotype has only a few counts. The CDR3 reads CSVEVWDRGLHNYGYTF. Here the CDR3 DNA reads TGCAGCGTTGAAGTTTGGGACAGGGGCCTTCATAACTATGGCTACACCTTC. This sequence joins TRBV29-1 and TRBJ1-2, with 10 bases that match TRBD1. Germline values: CDR1 SQVTM, CDR2 ANQGSEA. V gave up 1 base and J gave up 1 base; unmatched junction bases: 9. This CDR3 has 17 residues. The whole variable domain, remainder taken from reference TRBV29-1 and TRBJ1-2, is SAVISQKPSRDICQRGTSLTIQCQVDSQVTMMFWYRQQPGQSLTLIATANQGSEATYESGFVIDKFPISRPNLTFSTLTVSNMSPEDSSIYLCSVEVWDRGLHNYGYTFGSGTRLTVV.

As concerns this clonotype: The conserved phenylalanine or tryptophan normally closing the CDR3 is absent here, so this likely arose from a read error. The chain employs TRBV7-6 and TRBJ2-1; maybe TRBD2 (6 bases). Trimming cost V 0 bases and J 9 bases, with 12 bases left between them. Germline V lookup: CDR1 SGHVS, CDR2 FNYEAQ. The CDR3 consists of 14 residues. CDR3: CASSLAGGGREQFI. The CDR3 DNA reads TGTGCCAGCAGCTTAGCGGGAGGCGGCCGTGAGCAGTTCATC.

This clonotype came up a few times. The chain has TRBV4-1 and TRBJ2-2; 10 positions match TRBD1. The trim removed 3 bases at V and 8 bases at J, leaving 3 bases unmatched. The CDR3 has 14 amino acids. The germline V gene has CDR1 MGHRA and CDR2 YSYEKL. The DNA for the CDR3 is TGCGCCAGCAGCCAGACAGGGGGCAAAGGGGAGCTGTTTTTT. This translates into CASSQTGGKGELFF.

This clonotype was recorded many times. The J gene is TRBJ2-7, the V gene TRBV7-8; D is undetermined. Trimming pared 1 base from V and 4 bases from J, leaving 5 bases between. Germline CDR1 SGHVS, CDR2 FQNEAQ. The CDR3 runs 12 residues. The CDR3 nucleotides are TGTGCCAGCAGCTTAGTATGGTACGAGCAGTACGTC. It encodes CASSLVWYEQYV.

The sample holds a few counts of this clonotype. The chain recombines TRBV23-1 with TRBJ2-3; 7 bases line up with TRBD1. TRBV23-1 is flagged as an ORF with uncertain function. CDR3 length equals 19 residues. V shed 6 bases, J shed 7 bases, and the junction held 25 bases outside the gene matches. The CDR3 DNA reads TGCGCCAGCAGCCAGACCCAAGGAGAGGAAAACAGGGGAGCACATACGCAGTATTTT. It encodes CASSQTQGEENRGAHTQYF.

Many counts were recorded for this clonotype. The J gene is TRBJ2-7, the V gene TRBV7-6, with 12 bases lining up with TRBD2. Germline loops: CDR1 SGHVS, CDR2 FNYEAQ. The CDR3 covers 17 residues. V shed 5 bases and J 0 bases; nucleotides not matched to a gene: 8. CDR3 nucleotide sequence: TGTGCCAGCAGCACCCCCCTAGCGGGGGGGACCTCCTACGAGCAGTACTTC. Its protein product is CASSTPLAGGTSYEQYF.

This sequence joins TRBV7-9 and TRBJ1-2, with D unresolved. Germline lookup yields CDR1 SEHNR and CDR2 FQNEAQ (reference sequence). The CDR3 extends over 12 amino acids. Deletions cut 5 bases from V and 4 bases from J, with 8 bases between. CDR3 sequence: CASSPGPYGYTF. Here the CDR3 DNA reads TGTGCCAGCAGCCCGGGCCCCTATGGCTACACCTTC.

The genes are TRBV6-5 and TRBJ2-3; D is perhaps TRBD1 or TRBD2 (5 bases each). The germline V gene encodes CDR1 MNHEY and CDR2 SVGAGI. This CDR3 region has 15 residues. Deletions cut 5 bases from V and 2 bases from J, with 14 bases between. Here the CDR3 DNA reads TGTGCCAGCAGTCCCCTTTTGGGGACCACAGATACGCAGTATTTT. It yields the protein CASSPLLGTTDTQYF.

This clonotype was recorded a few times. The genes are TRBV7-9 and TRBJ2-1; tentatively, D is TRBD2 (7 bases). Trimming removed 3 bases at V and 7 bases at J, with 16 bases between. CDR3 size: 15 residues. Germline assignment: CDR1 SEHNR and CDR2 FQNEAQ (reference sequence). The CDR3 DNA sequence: TGTGCCAGCAGCTTTTTTCAGGGAGGGGGAAATGAGCAGTTCTTC. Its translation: CASSFFQGGGNEQFF.

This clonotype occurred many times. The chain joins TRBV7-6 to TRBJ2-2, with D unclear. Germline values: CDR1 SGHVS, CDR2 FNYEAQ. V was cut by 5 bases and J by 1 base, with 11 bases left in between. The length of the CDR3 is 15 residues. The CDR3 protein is CASSLMGRNTGELFF. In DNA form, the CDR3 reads TGTGCCAGCAGCCTGATGGGCAGGAACACCGGGGAGCTGTTTTTT.

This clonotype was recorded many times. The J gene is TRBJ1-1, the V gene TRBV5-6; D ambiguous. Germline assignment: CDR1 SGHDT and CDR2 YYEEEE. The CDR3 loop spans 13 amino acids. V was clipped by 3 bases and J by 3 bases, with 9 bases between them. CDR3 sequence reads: CASSSGPHTEAFF. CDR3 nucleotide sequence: TGTGCCAGCAGCTCCGGCCCCCACACTGAAGCTTTCTTT.

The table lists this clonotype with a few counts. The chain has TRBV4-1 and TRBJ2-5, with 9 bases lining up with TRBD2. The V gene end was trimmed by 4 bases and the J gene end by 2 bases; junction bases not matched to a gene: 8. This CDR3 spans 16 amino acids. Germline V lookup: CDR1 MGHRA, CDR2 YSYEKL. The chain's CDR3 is CASSRYAAGGQETQYF. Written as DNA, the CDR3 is TGCGCCAGCAGCCGCTATGCAGCGGGGGGACAAGAGACCCAGTACTTC.

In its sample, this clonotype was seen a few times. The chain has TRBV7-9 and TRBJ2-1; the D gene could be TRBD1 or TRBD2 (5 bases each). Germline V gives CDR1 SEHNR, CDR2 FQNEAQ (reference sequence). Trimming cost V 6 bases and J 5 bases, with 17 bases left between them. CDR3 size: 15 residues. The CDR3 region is CASSSTGGRDNEQFF. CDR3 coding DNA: TGTGCCAGCAGTTCAACAGGAGGTAGAGACAATGAGCAGTTCTTC.

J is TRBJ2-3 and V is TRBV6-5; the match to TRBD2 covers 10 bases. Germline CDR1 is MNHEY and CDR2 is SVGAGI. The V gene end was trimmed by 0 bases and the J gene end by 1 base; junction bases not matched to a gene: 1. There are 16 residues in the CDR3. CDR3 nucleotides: TGTGCCAGCAGTTACTCGACTAGCGGGCGCACAGATACGCAGTATTTT. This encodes CASSYSTSGRTDTQYF.

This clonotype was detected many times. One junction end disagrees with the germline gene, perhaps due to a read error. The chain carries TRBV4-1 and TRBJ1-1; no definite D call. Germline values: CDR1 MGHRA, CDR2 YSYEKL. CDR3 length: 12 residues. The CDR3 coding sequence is TGTGCCAGCAGCCAAGGGAACACTGAAGCTTTCTTT. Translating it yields CASSQGNTEAFF.

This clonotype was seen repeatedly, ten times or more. CDR3: CASSYSTLAGVPRRELFF. CDR3 sequence (DNA): TGTGCCAGCAGTTACTCGACGCTAGCGGGGGTCCCGCGCCGGGAGCTGTTTTTT. The rearrangement uses TRBV6-5 and TRBJ2-2; 10 nucleotides align to TRBD2. Germline V CDR1 and CDR2: MNHEY, SVGAGI. The CDR3 spans 18 residues. The V gene end was trimmed by 0 bases and the J gene end by 9 bases; junction bases not matched to a gene: 13.

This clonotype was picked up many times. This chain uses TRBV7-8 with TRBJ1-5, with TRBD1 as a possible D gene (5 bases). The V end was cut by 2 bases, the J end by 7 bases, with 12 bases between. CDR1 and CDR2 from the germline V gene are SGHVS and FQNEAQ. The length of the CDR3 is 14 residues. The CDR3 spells CASSLRRGDQPQHF. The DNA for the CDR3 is TGTGCCAGCAGCTTAAGAAGGGGTGACCAGCCCCAGCATTTT.

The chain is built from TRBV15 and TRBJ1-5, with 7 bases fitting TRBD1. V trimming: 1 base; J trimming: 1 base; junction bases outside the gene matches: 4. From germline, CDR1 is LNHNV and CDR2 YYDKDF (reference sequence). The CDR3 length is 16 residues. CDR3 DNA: TGTGCCACCAGCAGAGCGACAGGGAAAAGCAATCAGCCCCAGCATTTT. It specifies CATSRATGKSNQPQHF.